This T cell receptor (beta chain) was sequenced during a study of control samples from healthy donors and cancer patients. This clone was detected only a few times. Assay used: immunoSEQ multiplex PCR; TCRdb lists only in-frame clones, some missing. Of about 110,000 clones in the sample, roughly 79% were seen once. Trimming pared 3 bases from V and 6 bases from J, leaving 9 bases between. The CDR3 sequence is 13 residues long. CDR1 is WSHSY, CDR2 SAAADI, per germline. The V gene is TRBV10-2, the J gene TRBJ2-1; D is undetermined. The clonotype was recovered from a man aged 18 to 30 in good health. Sequencing was performed on blood. CDR3 residues: CASSEFGINEQFF. CDR3 bases: TGCGCCAGCAGTGAATTCGGTATCAATGAGCAGTTCTTC.